This paragraph covers one TCR beta chain sequence. Antigen unknown. Employing constant-segment primers, 5'RACE generated TCR alpha and TCR beta cDNA libraries bearing sample barcodes and UMIs. Each CDR3 protein is one row after TCRdb ran MiXCR on the 5' RACE reads. The repertoire holds roughly 51,000 distinct CDR3 sequences, with about 7.3% as singletons. The sample is drawn from a study of T-cell memory formation after mild COVID-19. Study in general: Across donors, TCR clusters were largely donor specific.

General study findings and limits: CD4+ contracting clones were found mainly in CM and EM, and CD8+ ones in EMRA.

The receptor was derived from a young man who had mild COVID-19 (a few samples of this study predate the infection). Cell type and time point are not known. The sequenced sample was PBMCs or a T cell subset sorted from them (not recorded which).

The CDR3 is CASSLGVYV. In DNA form, the CDR3 reads TGCGCCAGCAGCCTCGGGGTGTACGTC. The chain couples TRBV4-3 to TRBJ2-7, with D tentatively TRBD2 (5 bases). The CDR3 has 9 residues. CDR1 is LGHNA, CDR2 YSLEER, per germline. V gave up 4 bases and J gave up 12 bases, with 7 bases separating them.